These 6 T cell receptor beta chains originate from one sample sequenced in a study of shared clonotypes between healthy human individuals. Generated by immunoSEQ multiplex PCR, the TCRdb table keeps only in-frame clones and is missing some. The data contain approximately 1.5 million clones, around 98% of them singletons. Sequenced material: naive CD4+ T cells sorted from blood. Subset here: CD45RA+ positively selected. The receptors come from a man aged 25 to 45 in good health.

The chain links TRBV10-3 to TRBJ1-5; D unresolved. This CDR3 contains 13 residues. CDR1 is ENHRY and CDR2 is SYGVKD in the germline V gene. V lost 3 bases and J 10 bases, leaving 13 bases between the germline ends. For the CDR3, the DNA is TGTGCCATCAGTGACTACAGTATTCACCCCCAGCATTTT. Protein: CAISDYSIHPQHF.

The rearrangement links TRBV7-3 to TRBJ2-7, with TRBD2 as a possible D gene (5 bases). Germline values: CDR1 SGHTA, CDR2 FQGTGA. CDR3 length: 15 amino acids. V was trimmed by 5 bases and J by 7 bases, leaving 21 bases between them. For the CDR3, the DNA is TGTGCCAGCAGCAGCCCGGAGGCCGGGCTGGAAGAGCAGTACTTC. Amino acid sequence: CASSSPEAGLEEQYF.

CDR3 bases: TGTGCCAGCTCCCGAGGACAGGGGGCGAATAGCAATCAGCCCCAGCATTTT. It yields the protein CASSRGQGANSNQPQHF. This chain joins TRBV18 and TRBJ1-5, with TRBD1 identical over 11 bases. In germline, CDR1 is KGHSH, CDR2 LQKENI. The ends lost 6 bases at V and 0 bases at J; junction bases unmatched: 7. There are 17 residues in the CDR3.

This chain uses TRBV7-9 with TRBJ1-1, with 9 bases matching TRBD1. This CDR3 contains 14 residues. V shed 5 bases and J 3 bases; nucleotides not matched to a gene: 4. CDR1 is SEHNR, CDR2 FQNEAQ, per germline (reference sequence). The CDR3 nucleotides are TGTGCCAGCAGCCAAGGACAGGGGTACACTGAAGCTTTCTTT. Its translation is CASSQGQGYTEAFF.

The V call is TRBV28, the J call TRBJ2-7, with D perhaps matching TRBD1 (7 bases). The V and J ends lost 4 bases and 1 base respectively, with 14 bases between them. Germline V gives CDR1 MDHEN, CDR2 SYDVKM. CDR3 length: 15 residues. CDR3 in DNA: TGTGCCAGCAGTTCAGGGGGAGGAGGGTCCTACGAGCAGTACTTC. Amino acid sequence: CASSSGGGGSYEQYF. Full variable domain (rest looked up from reference TRBV28 and TRBJ2-7): DVKVTQSSRYLVKRTGEKVFLECVQDMDHENMFWYRQDPGLGLRLIYFSYDVKMKEKGDIPEGYSVSREKKERFSLILESASTNQTSMYLCASSSGGGGSYEQYFGPGTRLTVT.

To note about this clone: Other nucleotide sequences in the sample specify the same CDR3. The gene calls are TRBV2 and TRBJ2-7; 7 bases are a match to TRBD1. After removal of 8 bases from V and 3 bases from J, the junction contained 4 bases not matched to a gene. Germline V CDR1 and CDR2: SNHLY, FYNNEI. This CDR3 contains 12 residues. The CDR3 is CASSGTDYEQYF. The CDR3 nucleotides read TGTGCCAGCTCCGGGACAGACTACGAGCAGTACTTC.